The rows below give T cell receptor beta chains drawn from one sample of a study of human CD4 T cells and Enterobacteriaceae. Sequencing was performed with immunoSEQ multiplex PCR; in TCRdb, only in-frame clones are kept and a portion is missing. The table has 25,000 to 30,000 clones, approximately 82% seen once. Sequenced sample: memory CD4+ T cells from blood. The receptor source for this set is a human donor in good health. Both conserved end residues are part of each CDR3. A D gene is named only where the DNA matches it firmly. Rows may omit the clone size; those that give it use once, few, many or a size class.

DNA: TGTGCCAGCAGCCGGCGGGCGGGGGTGAACACCGGGGAGCTGTTTTTT
CDR3: CASSRRAGVNTGELFF
J: TRBJ2-2
length: 16
V: TRBV7-2
size: .
D: TRBD2

DNA: TGCAGTGCCCTAACCTCCGATACGCAGTATTTT
CDR3: CSALTSDTQYF
J: TRBJ2-3
length: 11
V: TRBV20-1
size: .
D: .

DNA: TGTGCCTGGAGCACCCTAAACCAAGAGACCCAGTACTTC
CDR3: CAWSTLNQETQYF
J: TRBJ2-5
length: 13
V: TRBV30
size: .
D: .

DNA: TGTGCCAGCAGCCCCGGACATAACACCGGGGAGCTGTTTTTT
CDR3: CASSPGHNTGELFF
J: TRBJ2-2
length: 14
V: TRBV7-2
size: .
D: .

DNA: TGTGCCAGCAGCCCACTTCAGTCCAGGACGGCAGATACGCAGTATTTT
CDR3: CASSPLQSRTADTQYF
J: TRBJ2-3
length: 16
V: TRBV9
size: once
D: .

DNA: TGTGCCAGCAGCTTAGTGCAGGACAATGAGCAGTTCTTC
CDR3: CASSLVQDNEQFF
J: TRBJ2-1
length: 13
V: TRBV7-2
size: few
D: .

DNA: TGTGCCAGAAGCGCACTTCTCCGCGGGAGCTCGCGCGTCTCCTACAATGAGCAGTTCTTC
CDR3: CARSALLRGSSRVSYNEQFF
J: TRBJ2-1
length: 20
V: TRBV5-3
size: .
D: TRBD2

DNA: TGTGCCAGCAGTCCCCTAGCGGGAGGGCCGGAGACCCAGTACTTC
CDR3: CASSPLAGGPETQYF
J: TRBJ2-5
length: 15
V: TRBV25-1
size: .
D: TRBD2

DNA: TGTGCCAGCAGCTTCTCCGAAAGCACTGAAGCTTTCTTT
CDR3: CASSFSESTEAFF
J: TRBJ1-1
length: 13
V: TRBV7-2
size: .
D: .

DNA: TGCAGTGCTCGCCGCGTACGGGGCTACACCTTC
CDR3: CSARRVRGYTF
J: TRBJ1-2
length: 11
V: TRBV20-1
size: .
D: .

DNA: TGTGCCAGCACCCCGGCCCAGGTCGGTCAGCCCCAGCATTTT
CDR3: CASTPAQVGQPQHF
J: TRBJ1-5
length: 14
V: TRBV28
size: .
D: .

DNA: TGTGCCAGCAGCGGGGGCGGGGCTTCAGATACGCAGTATTTT
CDR3: CASSGGGASDTQYF
J: TRBJ2-3
length: 14
V: TRBV28
size: .
D: .

DNA: TGTGCCAGCTCACAAACGGGGGGGAACACTGAAGCTTTCTTT
CDR3: CASSQTGGNTEAFF
J: TRBJ1-1
length: 14
V: TRBV18
size: .
D: .

DNA: TGTGCCAGCAGCCCCTTGACAGGGGAGGTCCAGCAGTTCTTC
CDR3: CASSPLTGEVQQFF
J: TRBJ2-1
length: 14
V: TRBV7-3
size: few
D: TRBD1

DNA: TGTGCCAGCAGCACACAGGGGTATGCGGACGAGCAGTACTTC
CDR3: CASSTQGYADEQYF
J: TRBJ2-7
length: 14
V: TRBV5-5
size: .
D: TRBD1

DNA: TGTGCCAGCAGCTTCGGACTAGCGGGAGGGGGGGGCACAGATACGCAGTATTTT
CDR3: CASSFGLAGGGGTDTQYF
J: TRBJ2-3
length: 18
V: TRBV5-5
size: .
D: TRBD2